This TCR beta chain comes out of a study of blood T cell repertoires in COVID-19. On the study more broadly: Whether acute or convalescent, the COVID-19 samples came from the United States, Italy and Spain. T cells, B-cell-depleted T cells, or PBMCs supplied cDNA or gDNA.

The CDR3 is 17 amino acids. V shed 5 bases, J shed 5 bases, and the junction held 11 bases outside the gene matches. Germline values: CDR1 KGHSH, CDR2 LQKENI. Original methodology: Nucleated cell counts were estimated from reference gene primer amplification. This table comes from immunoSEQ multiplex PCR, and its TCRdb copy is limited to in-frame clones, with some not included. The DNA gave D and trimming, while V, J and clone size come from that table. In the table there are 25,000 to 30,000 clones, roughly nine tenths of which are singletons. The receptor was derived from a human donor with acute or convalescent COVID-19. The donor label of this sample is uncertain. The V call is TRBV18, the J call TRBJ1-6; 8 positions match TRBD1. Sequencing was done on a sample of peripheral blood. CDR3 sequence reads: CASSSLTRGRDNSPLHF. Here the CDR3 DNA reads TGTGCCAGCTCATCACTTACCAGGGGGCGCGATAATTCACCCCTCCACTTT.